Described below is a single T cell receptor beta chain sequence and its context. This record comes from a study of T cell changes during pregnancy in multiple sclerosis. Produced via immunoSEQ multiplex PCR; TCRdb's table is partial and in-frame only. The sample lists some 96,000 clones; approximately 90% were seen once. CDR3 length equals 16 residues. V lost 2 bases and J lost 1; bases outside the gene matches: 5. CDR1 SGHRS and CDR2 YFSETQ come from the germline V gene. The chain has TRBV5-1 and TRBJ2-1, with 8 nucleotides matching TRBD2. The sequenced sample was peripheral blood, obtained after pregnancy. The clonotype originates from a female donor with multiple sclerosis, enrolled in a pregnancy study. The DNA of the CDR3 is TGCGCCAGCAGCTTTTTGGGCGGGGGGTCCTACAATGAGCAGTTCTTC. Translated: CASSFLGGGSYNEQFF.